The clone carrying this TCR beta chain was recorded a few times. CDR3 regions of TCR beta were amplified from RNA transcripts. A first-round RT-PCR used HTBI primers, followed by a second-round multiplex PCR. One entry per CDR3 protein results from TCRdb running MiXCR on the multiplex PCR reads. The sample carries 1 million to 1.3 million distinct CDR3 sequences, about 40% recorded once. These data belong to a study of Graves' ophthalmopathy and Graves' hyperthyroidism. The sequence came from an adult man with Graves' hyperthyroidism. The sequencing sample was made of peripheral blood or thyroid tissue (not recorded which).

The CDR3 reads CSARSSGKETQYF. The DNA of the CDR3 is TGCAGTGCTAGAAGTTCAGGGAAGGAGACCCAGTACTTC. The rearrangement joins TRBV20-1 to TRBJ2-5; weak D call: TRBD1 (5 bases). Germline V gene data show CDR1 as DFQATT and CDR2 as SNEGSKA (reference sequence). The V and J ends lost 2 bases and 5 bases respectively, with 12 bases between them. The CDR3 contains 13 residues.